This T cell receptor beta chain was profiled in a study of blood T cell repertoires in COVID-19 (dated by TCRdb to 2019 to 2021). In the study overall: The collaborator samples originated in the United States, Italy and Spain and spanned the acute and convalescent phases of COVID-19. The material from the prospective study consisted of cDNA or gDNA derived from T cells, B-cell-depleted T cells, or PBMCs. Deeply sampled blood TCRbeta repertoires from subjects exposed to, actively infected with, or recovered from COVID-19 were included in the dataset. The repertoires were released in a freely available public database intended as a resource for research on the immune response to SARS-CoV-2. Samples were obtained from the ongoing ImmuneRACE study (first 160 participants) and from over 1,000 subjects provided by 6 global collaborators. A de-identified subject ID, COVID-19 status, age in years and sex were almost always included in the sample metadata. Where HLA class I and class II types were available, the types were taken from metadata supplied by the sample provider, not from assay-based typing. General findings and caveats noted by the study authors: Clinical and demographic metadata were provided uncurated, with the amount varying by source and participant.

Each collaborating institution followed its own protocols to collect whole blood in K2EDTA tubes. Collaborator samples were shipped for TCRbeta analysis as frozen whole blood, isolated PBMCs, or DNA extracted from either sample type. A remark on this clone: The antigen it binds to is not known. The sample holds no much larger clone one base away, and base qualities are not on file.

TCRbeta CDR3 regions were amplified from genomic DNA by means of the immunoSEQ Assay, a bias-controlled multiplex PCR. In the paper's pipeline: Nucleated cell counts per sample were estimated from amplification of reference gene primers within the assay. To quantify the absolute abundance of each unique TCRbeta CDR3 rearrangement, sequence reads were collapsed and filtered. For each sample, productive Simpson clonality was calculated by taking the square root of Simpson's diversity index across productive rearrangements. TCRdb took this table from immuneACCESS and kept in-frame rearrangements with V and J called. Such tables lack part of the clones; where checked against another copy, unresolved V genes explain under half of the gap, and the rest is unexplained. From that table come the V and J calls and clone size; the DNA was used to work out D and trimming. A total of some 220,000 clones appear in this sample, 85% of them only once. The ten most abundant clones make up about 6.3% of the sample.

This clonotype originated in a woman aged 60 to 75 with active or convalescent COVID-19. Sequencing was performed on peripheral blood.

The CDR3 loop reads CASSLALSSYNEQFF. At the DNA level, the sequence is TGCGCCAGCAGCTTAGCACTGAGCTCCTACAATGAGCAGTTCTTC. The V and J genes are TRBV5-1 and TRBJ2-1, with the D segment identity uncertain. CDR1 and CDR2 are read off the germline V gene as SGHRS and YFSETQ. The CDR3 runs 15 amino acids, cysteine and phenylalanine included. Only the CDR3 region is kept as DNA, spanning 45 bases read in frame from base 1. The V and J ends are trimmed by 2 bases and 0 bases, leaving 9 bases between them. Where the CDR3 stops, the reference TRBV5-1 and TRBJ2-1 genes take over; the full variable domain is KAGVTQTPRYLIKTRGQQVTLSCSPISGHRSVSWYQQTPGQGLQFLFEYFSETQRNKGNFPGRFSGRQFSNSRSEMNVSTLELGDSALYLCASSLALSSYNEQFFGPGTRLTVL.